The 30 T cell receptor beta chains in this list originate from one sample, sequenced in a study of T-cell memory formation after mild COVID-19. MiXCR was run by TCRdb on the 5' RACE reads, yielding one entry per CDR3 protein. The sample holds about 390,000 distinct CDR3 sequences; approximately 15% are singletons and the top ten take 20% to 25%. Sequencing was carried out using PBMCs or a T cell subset sorted from them (not recorded which). The receptors originated from a man younger than 35 who had mild COVID-19 (a few samples of this study predate the infection). Cell type and time point are not known.

This clonotype showed up just a few times. The chain has TRBV5-1 and TRBJ2-7, with D unresolved. This CDR3 contains 14 residues. The germline gives CDR1 SGHRS, CDR2 YFSETQ. V lost 1 base, J lost 0 bases, and 8 bases lay in between. The CDR3 DNA reads as TGCGCCAGCAGCTTGATCTCTGCCTCCTACGAGCAGTACTTC. This codes for CASSLISASYEQYF.

A few counts support this clonotype. The V and J genes are TRBV10-3 and TRBJ2-3, with D possibly being TRBD2 (7 bases). V was trimmed by 4 bases and J by 1 base, leaving 12 bases between them. The CDR3 runs to 15 residues. The germline CDR1 and CDR2 sequences are ENHRY and SYGVKD. CDR3 in amino acids: CAISVGGPGTDTQYF. CDR3 coding DNA: TGTGCCATCAGTGTCGGGGGGCCAGGCACAGATACGCAGTATTTT.

V gene TRBV27 combines with J gene TRBJ1-6; D unclear. Per the germline V gene, CDR1 is MNHEY and CDR2 is SMNVEV (reference sequence). Trimming removed 3 bases at V and 8 bases at J, with 14 bases between. The CDR3 runs to 15 residues. CDR3 sequence: CASSLLGVNYSPLHF. The DNA of the CDR3 is TGTGCCAGCAGTTTGCTCGGGGTGAACTATTCACCCCTCCACTTT.

The CDR3 spells CASSIGGTSGRYSSGANVLTF. The CDR3 DNA sequence: TGTGCCAGTAGTATAGGAGGGACTAGCGGGAGATACAGCTCTGGGGCCAACGTCCTGACTTTC. The chain uses TRBV19 and TRBJ2-6; the match to TRBD2 covers 14 bases. This CDR3 is 21 amino acids long. From germline, CDR1 is LNHDA and CDR2 SQIVND (reference sequence). With 1 base clipped from V and 0 bases from J, the junction kept 8 bases outside the gene matches.

This clonotype was counted between two and nine times. The rearrangement links TRBV9 to TRBJ1-2, with D perhaps TRBD1 (6 bases). The CDR3 spans 13 residues. Trimming pared 3 bases from V and 4 bases from J, leaving 10 bases between. Looked up from germline, CDR1 is SGDLS and CDR2 is YYNGEE. The chain's CDR3 is CASSGMGAYGYTF. Written as DNA, the CDR3 is TGTGCCAGCAGCGGGATGGGGGCCTATGGCTACACCTTC.

The chain combines TRBV7-9 with TRBJ1-1, with D possibly being TRBD1 (6 bases). The CDR3 runs to 13 residues. Trimming left V 5 bases short and J 11 bases short, with 18 bases between. Germline V gives CDR1 SEHNR, CDR2 FQNEAQ (reference sequence). The CDR3 DNA is TGTGCCAGCAGCCGTCAGGGGCGGAACGTGGCTTTCTTT. Translation: CASSRQGRNVAFF.

This clonotype was counted between two and nine times. The chain has TRBV29-1 and TRBJ2-2; possibly TRBD2 for D (6 bases). The CDR3 has 13 amino acids. From germline, CDR1 is SQVTM and CDR2 ANQGSEA. The ends were cut back, 7 bases at V and 0 bases at J, with 9 bases in the middle. In DNA, the CDR3 is TGCAGCGCGGGACTCGCGAACACCGGGGAGCTGTTTTTT. Amino acid sequence: CSAGLANTGELFF.

There are a few counts of this clonotype. The chain has TRBV20-1 and TRBJ1-5; 7 positions agree with TRBD1. Germline V gives CDR1 DFQATT, CDR2 SNEGSKA (reference sequence). This CDR3 spans 14 amino acids. Trimming at V came to 3 bases and at J to 5 bases, leaving 7 bases not matched to a gene. The CDR3 sequence is CSASAGQADQPQHF. For the CDR3, the DNA is TGCAGTGCTAGCGCCGGACAGGCCGATCAGCCCCAGCATTTT.

This clonotype was detected only a few times. This chain uses TRBV27 with TRBJ2-7; D unresolved. V lost 0 bases and J lost 1, with 7 bases in between. The length of the CDR3 is 14 residues. Germline CDR1 is MNHEY and CDR2 is SMNVEV (reference sequence). CDR3 bases: TGTGCCAGCAGTTTATCCCCTACATCCTACGAGCAGTACGTC. Protein sequence: CASSLSPTSYEQYV.

The CDR3 bases are TGTGCCAGCAGGGGGAACTATGGCTACACCTTC. It is translated as CASRGNYGYTF. The chain is built from TRBV6-5 and TRBJ1-2; D is unresolved. Trimming shortened V by 6 bases and J by 2 bases, and 4 bases separated the two germline ends. CDR1 MNHEY and CDR2 SVGAGI come from the germline V gene. This CDR3 comprises 11 residues.

This clonotype came up a few times. The genes are TRBV5-1 and TRBJ2-7, with 7 bases matching TRBD1. There are 15 residues in the CDR3. Unmatched junction bases numbered 9, after V lost 3 bases and J lost 3 bases. Germline lookup yields CDR1 SGHRS and CDR2 YFSETQ. CDR3 DNA: TGCGCCAGCAGCTCGTCCGGGACAGTATACTACGAGCAGTACTTC. It yields the protein CASSSSGTVYYEQYF.

The chain recombines TRBV18 with TRBJ1-2; possible D gene TRBD1, 5 bases. The CDR3 sequence is 13 residues long. Trimming stripped 3 bases from V and 7 bases from J, with 12 bases between. Germline CDR1 reads KGHSH; CDR2 reads LQKENI. Here the CDR3 reads CASSPEGLSGYTF. The CDR3 bases are TGTGCCAGCTCACCGGAGGGGCTCTCTGGCTACACCTTC.

This clonotype has a handful of counts. V usage is TRBV20-1 and J usage is TRBJ2-2; TRBD1 aligns across 10 bases. Trimming removed 6 bases from V and 6 bases from J; junction bases left unmatched: 10. CDR1 and CDR2 from the germline V gene are DFQATT and SNEGSKA (reference sequence). The CDR3 runs 15 residues. The CDR3, as DNA: TGCAGTGCCAATTACGGGACAGGGGTTCCCGGGGAGCTGTTTTTT. As protein: CSANYGTGVPGELFF.

The chain has TRBV5-1 and TRBJ2-1; the match to TRBD2 covers 8 bases. The CDR3 loop spans 14 amino acids. Germline assignment: CDR1 SGHRS and CDR2 YFSETQ. Trimming cost V 4 bases and J 10 bases; bases outside gene matches: 10. CDR3 DNA sequence: TGCGCCAGCAGCGATGCCGGGGGGGCGGCGGAGCAGTTCTTC. This translates into CASSDAGGAAEQFF.

The chain employs TRBV9 and TRBJ2-5, with D tentatively TRBD1 (6 bases). Germline CDR1 is SGDLS and CDR2 is YYNGEE. The CDR3 extends over 16 amino acids. V was clipped by 0 bases and J by 1 base, with 13 bases between them. CDR3 loop: CASSVASQGFQETQYF. The CDR3, as DNA: TGTGCCAGCAGCGTAGCTTCTCAGGGGTTCCAAGAGACCCAGTACTTC.

The chain uses TRBV7-9 and TRBJ2-7, with 7 positions matching TRBD1. The CDR3 contains 15 residues. The germline V gene encodes CDR1 SEHNR and CDR2 FQNEAQ (reference sequence). J lost 1 base, V lost 5 bases, and 8 bases had no gene match. The CDR3 sequence is CASSLGTVISYEQYF. CDR3 coding DNA: TGTGCCAGCAGCCTGGGGACAGTAATATCCTACGAGCAGTACTTC.

This clonotype was observed a few times. This sequence joins TRBV2 and TRBJ2-5, with D unresolved. V dropped 4 bases and J dropped 1 base, with 7 bases sitting between them. Germline V CDR1 and CDR2: SNHLY, FYNNEI. The CDR3 is 13 residues long. The CDR3 nucleotides are TGTGCCAGCAGTGGACTGCCCCAAGAGACCCAGTACTTC. Translating gives CASSGLPQETQYF.

V is TRBV6-5 and J is TRBJ1-5; D is ambiguous. The CDR3 runs 11 residues. CDR1 is MNHEY and CDR2 is SVGAGI in the germline V gene. V lost 8 bases and J 6 bases, leaving 8 bases between the germline ends. DNA for the CDR3: TGTGCCAGCGGGGAGAGTCAGCCCCAGCATTTT. It codes for CASGESQPQHF.

The chain has TRBV6-2 or TRBV6-3 and TRBJ1-1; TRBD1 matches 9 bases. CDR3 length equals 15 residues. The V gene end was trimmed by 5 bases and the J gene end by 1 base; junction bases not matched to a gene: 5. The germline gives CDR1 MNHEY, CDR2 SVGEGT. CDR3 sequence reads: CASSSYRGRNTEAFF. CDR3 DNA sequence: TGTGCCAGCAGTAGTTACAGGGGGCGGAACACTGAAGCTTTCTTT.

A few counts support this clonotype. The chain recombines TRBV5-1 with TRBJ2-3, with D perhaps TRBD1 (5 bases). The germline V and J ends were trimmed by 0 bases and 2 bases, with 13 bases remaining between them. Germline V gene lookup returns CDR1 SGHRS and CDR2 YFSETQ. This CDR3 has 16 amino acids. The CDR3 reads CASSLGSAGSTDTQYF. In DNA form, the CDR3 reads TGCGCCAGCAGCTTGGGCTCGGCAGGGTCCACAGATACGCAGTATTTT.

This clonotype was seen more than once but under ten times. The rearrangement joins TRBV5-1 to TRBJ2-1, with 11 bases matching TRBD1. Trimming at V came to 6 bases and at J to 6 bases, leaving 5 bases not matched to a gene. Germline lookup yields CDR1 SGHRS and CDR2 YFSETQ. The CDR3 sequence is 14 residues long. In DNA form, the CDR3 reads TGCGCCAGCATCCCCGGGACAGGGGGCAATGAGCAGTTCTTC. This sequence encodes CASIPGTGGNEQFF.

The rearrangement joins TRBV9 to TRBJ1-4, with D possibly being TRBD1 (6 bases). This CDR3 is built from 17 residues. Trimming cost V 3 bases and J 4 bases, with 19 bases left between them. CDR1 SGDLS and CDR2 YYNGEE come from the germline V gene. The CDR3 protein is CASSAHARQDNNEKLFF. The CDR3 DNA reads as TGTGCCAGCAGCGCCCACGCTCGACAGGATAATAATGAAAAACTGTTTTTT.

This clonotype was seen a few times. The chain employs TRBV7-9 and TRBJ1-3, with 9 bases matching TRBD1. The CDR3 has 14 amino acids. V trimming: 5 bases; J trimming: 8 bases; junction bases outside the gene matches: 7. Germline loops: CDR1 SEHNR, CDR2 FQNEAQ (reference sequence). CDR3 in amino acids: CASSRQGVLDTIYF. CDR3 nucleotides: TGTGCCAGCAGCCGACAGGGGGTGTTGGACACCATATATTTT.

This clonotype has more than one count but fewer than ten. The J gene is TRBJ2-5, the V gene TRBV27; 12 bases fit TRBD2. The CDR3 is 17 amino acids. With V trimmed by 5 bases and J by 5 bases, 12 bases remained unmatched. Per the germline V gene, CDR1 is MNHEY and CDR2 is SMNVEV (reference sequence). The CDR3 sequence is CASSLKTSGGVRETQYF. The CDR3 DNA reads as TGTGCCAGCAGTCTTAAGACTAGCGGGGGAGTTCGGGAGACCCAGTACTTC.

This clonotype came up a few times. J is TRBJ1-1 and V is TRBV28, with unresolved D. V was shortened by 3 bases and J by 4 bases, with 12 bases between the two germline ends. Germline loops: CDR1 MDHEN, CDR2 SYDVKM. There are 14 residues in the CDR3. This CDR3 reads CASSFSPRPTEAFF. In DNA, the CDR3 is TGTGCCAGCAGTTTTTCCCCCCGCCCCACTGAAGCTTTCTTT. Looking up the rest from reference TRBV28 and TRBJ1-1 gives the full variable domain: DVKVTQSSRYLVKRTGEKVFLECVQDMDHENMFWYRQDPGLGLRLIYFSYDVKMKEKGDIPEGYSVSREKKERFSLILESASTNQTSMYLCASSFSPRPTEAFFGQGTRLTVV.

This clonotype came up a few times. V usage is TRBV5-1 and J usage is TRBJ2-7; 8 nucleotides match TRBD1. V gave up 4 bases and J gave up 5 bases; unmatched junction bases: 5. CDR1 is SGHRS and CDR2 is YFSETQ in the germline V gene. CDR3 length: 13 amino acids. The CDR3: CASSADRAHEQYF. In DNA, the CDR3 is TGCGCCAGCAGCGCGGACAGGGCCCACGAGCAGTACTTC.

Only a few counts were recorded for this clonotype. V is TRBV5-1 and J is TRBJ2-3, with 7 bases identical to TRBD2. The CDR3 extends over 14 amino acids. With 6 bases clipped from V and 3 bases from J, the junction kept 7 bases outside the gene matches. CDR1 SGHRS and CDR2 YFSETQ come from the germline V gene. The CDR3 bases are TGCGCCAGCACAATTAGGCGGGGGACAGATACGCAGTATTTT. Protein sequence: CASTIRRGTDTQYF.

The V and J genes are TRBV20-1 and TRBJ2-1; TRBD2 matches at 7 bases. CDR1 and CDR2 from the germline V gene are DFQATT and SNEGSKA (reference sequence). The ends lost 6 bases at V and 9 bases at J; junction bases unmatched: 14. CDR3 length equals 14 residues. The CDR3 sequence: CSAPENERGFEQFF. The CDR3 bases are TGCAGTGCCCCTGAGAACGAGCGGGGTTTTGAGCAGTTCTTC.

This rearrangement joins TRBV5-1 to TRBJ1-2; D might be TRBD1 (5 bases). V lost 4 bases, J lost 4 bases, and 17 bases lay in between. The CDR3 spans 15 residues. Germline CDR1 reads SGHRS; CDR2 reads YFSETQ. CDR3 loop: CASSPRAGPAYGYTF. The CDR3 DNA follows: TGCGCCAGCAGCCCGAGGGCAGGGCCGGCCTATGGCTACACCTTC.

The rearrangement uses TRBV19 and TRBJ2-2, with TRBD2 matching over 9 bases. V dropped 7 bases and J dropped 5; count of bases not matched to a gene: 8. Per germline, CDR1 LNHDA and CDR2 SQIVND (reference sequence). CDR3 length equals 15 residues. CDR3 DNA: TGTGCCAGTATCAGGAGCGGGGGGCAGACCGGGGAGCTGTTTTTT. Translation: CASIRSGGQTGELFF. Full variable domain (outside the CDR3, taken from reference TRBV19 and TRBJ2-2): DGGITQSPKYLFRKEGQNVTLSCEQNLNHDAMYWYRQDPGQGLRLIYYSQIVNDFQKGDIAEGYSVSREKKESFPLTVTSAQKNPTAFYLCASIRSGGQTGELFFGEGSRLTVL.